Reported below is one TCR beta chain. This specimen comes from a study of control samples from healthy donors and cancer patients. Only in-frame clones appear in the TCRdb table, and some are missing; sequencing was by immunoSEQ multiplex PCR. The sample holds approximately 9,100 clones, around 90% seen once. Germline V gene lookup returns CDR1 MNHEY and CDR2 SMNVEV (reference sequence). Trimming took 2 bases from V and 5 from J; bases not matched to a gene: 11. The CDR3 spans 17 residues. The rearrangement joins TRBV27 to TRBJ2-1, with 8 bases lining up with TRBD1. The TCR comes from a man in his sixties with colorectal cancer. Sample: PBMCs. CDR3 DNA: TGTGCCAGCAGTTTACGCCTCGGGACAGGTAGCCACAATGAGCAGTTCTTC. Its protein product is CASSLRLGTGSHNEQFF.